This T cell receptor (beta chain) comes out of a study of shared clonotypes between healthy human individuals. Looking at the study overall: Donors had three CD4 naive, three CD4 memory, two CD8 naive and one CD8 memory plate apiece.

Cells designated naive CD8 were CD45RO-negative and were positively selected for CCR7, with terminally differentiated effector memory CD45RA+ cells excluded. This CDR3 is 16 amino acids long. Germline V gene sequence: CDR1 SEHNR, CDR2 FQNEAQ (reference sequence). About this clone itself: What it binds is unknown.

Per the original data handling: Junction-only immunoSEQ data arrived without quality scores, meaning filtering differed. The table came from immunoSEQ multiplex PCR; TCRdb's copy has only in-frame clones and leaves some out. That table furnishes V, J and clone size, whereas the DNA furnished D and trimming. The repertoire holds around 1,900,000 clones, 80% to 95% seen once, with around 1.8% in the top ten. Whole-study results and caveats: Rarefaction gave evidence that sorted-subset sequencing remained incomplete despite large depth. It was observed that approximately 5% of naive CD4 clonotypes were shared across several donors.

The sequencing input was naive CD8+ T cells from PBMCs. The sequence derives from a man aged 18 to 30 in good health. Some clones in this sample may be carry-over from other donors' samples. The chain is built from TRBV7-9 and TRBJ2-5; perhaps TRBD2 as D (6 bases). The J call may be incorrect, as the DNA end agrees better with TRBJ2-7. CDR3 sequence: CASSVTSGGRLDEQYF. The CDR3 bases are TGTGCCAGCAGCGTAACCAGCGGAGGGAGACTCGACGAGCAGTACTTC.